The 5 T cell receptor beta chains in this list originate from one sample, sequenced in a study of cytomegalovirus exposure and HLA in healthy donors. With 60 Vbeta and 13 Jbeta primers, the PCR was carried out. Produced via immunoSEQ multiplex PCR; TCRdb's table is partial and in-frame only. The data hold around 200,000 clones, with 82% observed a single time. The sequencing input was PBMCs. The receptors derive from a woman between 18 and 30 years old in good health and CMV-seronegative.

V and J are TRBV5-1 and TRBJ1-6, with D maybe TRBD1 (6 bases). CDR1 is SGHRS and CDR2 is YFSETQ in the germline V gene. The CDR3 loop spans 15 amino acids. V gave up 0 bases and J gave up 10 bases, with 14 bases separating them. The chain's CDR3 is CASSLAGRGRSPLHF. The CDR3 bases are TGCGCCAGCAGCTTGGCGGGCAGGGGAAGGTCACCCCTCCACTTT.

This clone has only one observation. The junction differs from germline at one of its ends, possibly a read error. The V and J genes are TRBV5-1 and TRBJ2-7, with a tentative D call TRBD1 (6 bases). Germline lookup yields CDR1 SGHRS and CDR2 YFSETQ. This CDR3 has 13 residues. Here the CDR3 DNA reads TGCGCCACCAGCTGGGCAGGGGAACTCGAGCAGTACTTC. As protein: CATSWAGELEQYF.

CDR3 protein: CASSLEQGTSYEQYF. CDR3 nucleotide sequence: TGCGCCAGCAGCTTGGAACAGGGGACCTCCTACGAGCAGTACTTC. V usage is TRBV5-1 and J usage is TRBJ2-7, with 7 bases that match TRBD1. V dropped 0 bases and J dropped 0; count of bases not matched to a gene: 3. The germline gives CDR1 SGHRS, CDR2 YFSETQ. The CDR3 spans 15 residues. Drawing the rest from reference TRBV5-1 and TRBJ2-7, the complete variable domain is KAGVTQTPRYLIKTRGQQVTLSCSPISGHRSVSWYQQTPGQGLQFLFEYFSETQRNKGNFPGRFSGRQFSNSRSEMNVSTLELGDSALYLCASSLEQGTSYEQYFGPGTRLTVT.

The chain links TRBV10-1 to TRBJ2-2; TRBD2 might be the D (5 bases). Looked up from germline, CDR1 is WNHNN and CDR2 is SYGVQD (reference sequence). Trimming shortened V by 2 bases and J by 1 base, and 8 bases separated the two germline ends. This CDR3 comprises 15 residues. CDR3 protein: CASSEIGKNTGELFF. CDR3 coding DNA: TGCGCCAGCAGTGAGATCGGGAAGAACACCGGGGAGCTGTTTTTT.

The V call is TRBV21-1, the J call TRBJ2-5; the table's TRBD2 call for D was not verified on the DNA. TRBV21-1 is a listed pseudogene. The CDR3 is 16 amino acids. CDR3 protein: CASSNWKLAGQETQYF. The CDR3 region has the DNA TGTGCCAGCAGCAATTGGAAGCTAGCGGGTCAAGAGACCCAGTACTTC.